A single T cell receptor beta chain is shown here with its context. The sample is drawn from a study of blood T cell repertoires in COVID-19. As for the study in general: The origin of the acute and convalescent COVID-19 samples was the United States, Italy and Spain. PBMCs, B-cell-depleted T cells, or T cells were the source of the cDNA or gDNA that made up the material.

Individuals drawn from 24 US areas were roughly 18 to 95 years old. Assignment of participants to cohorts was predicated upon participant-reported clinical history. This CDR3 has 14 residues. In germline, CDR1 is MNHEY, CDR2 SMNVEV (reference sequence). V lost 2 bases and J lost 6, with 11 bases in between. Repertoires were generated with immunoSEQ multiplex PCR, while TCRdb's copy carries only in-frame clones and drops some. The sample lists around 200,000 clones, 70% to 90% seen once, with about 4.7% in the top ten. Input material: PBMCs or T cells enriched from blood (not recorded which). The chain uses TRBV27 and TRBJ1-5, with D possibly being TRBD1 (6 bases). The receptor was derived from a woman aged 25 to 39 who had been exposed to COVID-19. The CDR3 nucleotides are TGTGCCAGCAGTTTACAGGGGCTGGGTCAGCCCCAGCATTTT. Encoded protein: CASSLQGLGQPQHF.